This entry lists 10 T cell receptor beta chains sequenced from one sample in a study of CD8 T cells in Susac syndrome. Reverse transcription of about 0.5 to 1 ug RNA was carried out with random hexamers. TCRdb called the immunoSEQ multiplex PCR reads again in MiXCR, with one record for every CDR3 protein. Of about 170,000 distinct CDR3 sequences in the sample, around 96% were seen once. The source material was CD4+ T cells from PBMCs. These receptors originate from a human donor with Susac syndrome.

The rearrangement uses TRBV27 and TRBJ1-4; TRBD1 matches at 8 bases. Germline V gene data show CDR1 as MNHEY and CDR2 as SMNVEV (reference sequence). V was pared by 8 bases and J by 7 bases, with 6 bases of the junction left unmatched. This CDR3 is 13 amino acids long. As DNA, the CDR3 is TGTGCCAGCTGCCGGACAGGGACTGAAAAACTGTTTTTT. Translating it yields CASCRTGTEKLFF.

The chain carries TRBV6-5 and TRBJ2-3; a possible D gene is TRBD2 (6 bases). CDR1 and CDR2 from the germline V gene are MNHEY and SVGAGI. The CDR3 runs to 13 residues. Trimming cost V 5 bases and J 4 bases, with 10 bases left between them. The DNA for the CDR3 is TGTGCCAGCAGTCTACCGGGGGCAGATACGCAGTATTTT. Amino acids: CASSLPGADTQYF.

The CDR3 here is CASSLGMSSTDTQYF. CDR3 in DNA: TGTGCCAGCAGTTTGGGGATGTCTAGCACAGATACGCAGTATTTT. The chain employs TRBV12-3 or TRBV12-4 and TRBJ2-3; no clear D. The germline V and J ends were trimmed by 3 bases and 0 bases, with 10 bases remaining between them. This CDR3 has 15 amino acids.

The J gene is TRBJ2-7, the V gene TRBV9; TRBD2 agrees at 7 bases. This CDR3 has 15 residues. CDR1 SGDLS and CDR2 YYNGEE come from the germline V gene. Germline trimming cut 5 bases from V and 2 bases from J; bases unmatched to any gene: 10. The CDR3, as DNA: TGTGCCAGCAGTGGACCGGGAGGACCCCCCTACGAGCAGTACTTC. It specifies CASSGPGGPPYEQYF.

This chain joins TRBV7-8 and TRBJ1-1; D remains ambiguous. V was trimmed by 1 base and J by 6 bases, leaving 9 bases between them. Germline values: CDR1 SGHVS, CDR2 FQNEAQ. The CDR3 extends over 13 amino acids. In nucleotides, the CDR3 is TGTGCCAGCAGCTTAGTCAATCCGTCTGAAGCTTTCTTT. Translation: CASSLVNPSEAFF.

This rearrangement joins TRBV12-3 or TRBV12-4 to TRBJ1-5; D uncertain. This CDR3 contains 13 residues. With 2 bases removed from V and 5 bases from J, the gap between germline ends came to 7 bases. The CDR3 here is CASSLFSDQPQHF. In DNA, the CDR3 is TGTGCCAGCAGTTTATTCTCAGATCAGCCCCAGCATTTT.

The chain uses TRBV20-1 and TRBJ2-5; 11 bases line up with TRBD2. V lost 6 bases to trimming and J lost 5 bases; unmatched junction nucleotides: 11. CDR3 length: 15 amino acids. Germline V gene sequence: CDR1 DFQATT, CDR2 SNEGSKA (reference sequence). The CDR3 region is CSAGLAGGRGETQYF. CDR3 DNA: TGCAGTGCAGGCCTAGCGGGAGGCCGGGGGGAGACCCAGTACTTC.

The CDR3 DNA sequence: TGTGCCAGCAGCTTGGAAGTGGTATCCTACGAGCAGTACTTC. It yields the protein CASSLEVVSYEQYF. This chain joins TRBV7-2 and TRBJ2-7, with D unclear. Germline CDR1 SGHTA, CDR2 FQGNSA. This CDR3 comprises 14 residues. V was clipped by 3 bases and J by 1 base, with 10 bases between them. The full variable domain, completed using reference TRBV7-2 and TRBJ2-7, is GAGVSQSPSNKVTEKGKDVELRCDPISGHTALYWYRQSLGQGLEFLIYFQGNSAPDKSGLPSDRFSAERTGGSVSTLTIQRTQQEDSAVYLCASSLEVVSYEQYFGPGTRLTVT.

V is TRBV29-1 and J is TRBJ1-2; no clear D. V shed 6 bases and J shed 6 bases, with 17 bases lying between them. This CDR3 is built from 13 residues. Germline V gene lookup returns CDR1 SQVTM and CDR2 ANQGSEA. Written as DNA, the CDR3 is TGCAGCGTCGAAACCCTCCGGAGGGATGGCTACACCTTC. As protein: CSVETLRRDGYTF.

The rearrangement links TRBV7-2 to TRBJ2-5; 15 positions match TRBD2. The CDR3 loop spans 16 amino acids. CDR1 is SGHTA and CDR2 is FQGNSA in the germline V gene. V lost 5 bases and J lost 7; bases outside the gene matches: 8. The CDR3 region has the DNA TGTGCCAGCAGCGCCCGGACTAGCGGGGGGGTGGTGACCCAGTACTTC. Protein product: CASSARTSGGVVTQYF.